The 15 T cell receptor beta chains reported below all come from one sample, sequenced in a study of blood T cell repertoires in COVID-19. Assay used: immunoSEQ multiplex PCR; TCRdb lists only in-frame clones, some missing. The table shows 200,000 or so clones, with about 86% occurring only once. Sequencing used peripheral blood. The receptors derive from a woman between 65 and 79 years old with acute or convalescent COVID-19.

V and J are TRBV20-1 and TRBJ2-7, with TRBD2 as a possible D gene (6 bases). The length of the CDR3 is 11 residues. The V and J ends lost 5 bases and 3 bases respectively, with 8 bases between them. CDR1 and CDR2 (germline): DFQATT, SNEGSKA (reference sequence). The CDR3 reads CSAREFYEQYF. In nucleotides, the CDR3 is TGCAGTGCTCGGGAGTTCTACGAGCAGTACTTC.

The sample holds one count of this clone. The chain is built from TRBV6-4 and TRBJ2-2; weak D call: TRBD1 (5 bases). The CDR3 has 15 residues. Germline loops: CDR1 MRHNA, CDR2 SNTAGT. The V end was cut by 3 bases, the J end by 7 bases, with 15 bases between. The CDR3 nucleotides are TGTGCCAGCAGTGATAAAACAGGTGGTGGCGGGGAGCTGTTTTTT. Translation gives CASSDKTGGGGELFF.

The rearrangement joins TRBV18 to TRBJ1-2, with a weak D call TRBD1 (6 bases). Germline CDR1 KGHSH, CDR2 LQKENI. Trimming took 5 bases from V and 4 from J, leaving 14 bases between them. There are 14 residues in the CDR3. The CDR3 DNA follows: TGTGCCAGCTCAGTAGGACAGCTAATCTATGGCTACACCTTC. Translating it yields CASSVGQLIYGYTF.

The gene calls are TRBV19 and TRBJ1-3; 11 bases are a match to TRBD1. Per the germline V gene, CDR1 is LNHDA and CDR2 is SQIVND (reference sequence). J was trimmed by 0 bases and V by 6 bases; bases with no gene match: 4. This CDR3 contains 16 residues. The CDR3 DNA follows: TGTGCCAGTAGCCGGACAGGGGGCGGCTCTGGAAACACCATATATTTT. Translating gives CASSRTGGGSGNTIYF.

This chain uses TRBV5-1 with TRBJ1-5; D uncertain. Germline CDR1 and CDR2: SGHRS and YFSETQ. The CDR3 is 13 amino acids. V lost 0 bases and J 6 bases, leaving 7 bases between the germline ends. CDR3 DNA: TGCGCCAGCAGCTTGGACGGAGTTCAGCCCCAGCATTTT. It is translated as CASSLDGVQPQHF.

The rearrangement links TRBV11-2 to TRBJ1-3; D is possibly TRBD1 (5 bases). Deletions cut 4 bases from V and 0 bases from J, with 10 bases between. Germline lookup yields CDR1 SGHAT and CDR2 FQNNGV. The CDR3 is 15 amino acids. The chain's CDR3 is CASSSTVLSGNTIYF. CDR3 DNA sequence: TGTGCCAGCAGCTCGACAGTGCTCTCTGGAAACACCATATATTTT.

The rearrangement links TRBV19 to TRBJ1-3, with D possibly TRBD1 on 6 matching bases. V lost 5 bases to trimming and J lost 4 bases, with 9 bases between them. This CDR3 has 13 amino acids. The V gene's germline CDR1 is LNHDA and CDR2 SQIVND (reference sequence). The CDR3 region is CASSLDRGNTIYF. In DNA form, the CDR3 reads TGTGCCAGTAGTCTCGACAGGGGAAACACCATATATTTT.

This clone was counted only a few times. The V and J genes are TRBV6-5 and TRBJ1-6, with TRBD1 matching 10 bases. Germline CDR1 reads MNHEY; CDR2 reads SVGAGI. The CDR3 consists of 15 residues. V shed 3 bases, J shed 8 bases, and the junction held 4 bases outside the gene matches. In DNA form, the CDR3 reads TGTGCCAGCAGTTATTCGACAGGGGGCCATTCACCCCTCCACTTT. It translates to CASSYSTGGHSPLHF.

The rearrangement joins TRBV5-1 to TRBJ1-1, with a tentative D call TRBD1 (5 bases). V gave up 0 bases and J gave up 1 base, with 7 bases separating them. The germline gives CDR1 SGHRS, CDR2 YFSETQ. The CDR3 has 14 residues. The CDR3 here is CASSLDQGNTEAFF. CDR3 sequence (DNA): TGCGCCAGCAGCTTGGATCAGGGGAACACTGAAGCTTTCTTT. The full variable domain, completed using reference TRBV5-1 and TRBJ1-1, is KAGVTQTPRYLIKTRGQQVTLSCSPISGHRSVSWYQQTPGQGLQFLFEYFSETQRNKGNFPGRFSGRQFSNSRSEMNVSTLELGDSALYLCASSLDQGNTEAFFGQGTRLTVV.

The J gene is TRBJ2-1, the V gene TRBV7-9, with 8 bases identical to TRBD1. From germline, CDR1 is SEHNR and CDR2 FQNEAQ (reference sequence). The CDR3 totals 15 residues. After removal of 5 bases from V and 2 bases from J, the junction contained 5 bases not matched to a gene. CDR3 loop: CASSPGQGPYNEQFF. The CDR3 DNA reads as TGTGCCAGCAGCCCAGGACAGGGACCCTACAATGAGCAGTTCTTC. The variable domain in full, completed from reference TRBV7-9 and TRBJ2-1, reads DTGVSQNPRHKITKRGQNVTFRCDPISEHNRLYWYRQTLGQGPEFLTYFQNEAQLEKSRLLSDRFSAERPKGSFSTLEIQRTEQGDSAMYLCASSPGQGPYNEQFFGPGTRLTVL.

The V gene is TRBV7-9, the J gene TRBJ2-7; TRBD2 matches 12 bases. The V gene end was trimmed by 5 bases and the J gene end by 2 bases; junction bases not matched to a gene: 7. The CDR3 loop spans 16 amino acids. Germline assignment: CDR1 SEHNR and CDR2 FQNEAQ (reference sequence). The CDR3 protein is CASSLRTSGVPYEQYF. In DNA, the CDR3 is TGTGCCAGCAGCCTCAGGACTAGCGGGGTTCCCTACGAGCAGTACTTC.

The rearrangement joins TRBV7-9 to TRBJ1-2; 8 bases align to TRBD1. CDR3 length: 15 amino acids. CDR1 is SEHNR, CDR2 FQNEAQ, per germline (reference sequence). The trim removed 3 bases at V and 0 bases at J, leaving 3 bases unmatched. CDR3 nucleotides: TGTGCCAGCAGCTTTGGACAGGGACCTAACTATGGCTACACCTTC. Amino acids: CASSFGQGPNYGYTF.

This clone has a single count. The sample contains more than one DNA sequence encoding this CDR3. This CDR3 reads CASSQAGTEAFF. In nucleotides, the CDR3 is TGTGCCAGCAGCCAAGCGGGCACTGAAGCTTTCTTT. V gene TRBV3-1 (or the pseudogene TRBV3-2) combines with J gene TRBJ1-1; D ambiguous. In germline, CDR1 is LGHDT, CDR2 YNNKEL (reference sequence). The V end lost 1 base, the J end lost 4 bases, and 4 bases lay between the germline ends. The CDR3 contains 12 residues.

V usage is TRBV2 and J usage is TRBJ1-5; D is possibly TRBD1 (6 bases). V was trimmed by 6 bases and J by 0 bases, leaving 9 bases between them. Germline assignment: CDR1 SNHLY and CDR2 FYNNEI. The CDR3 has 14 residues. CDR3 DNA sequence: TGTGCCAGCAGGCCGGACAGTAGCAATCAGCCCCAGCATTTT. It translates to CASRPDSSNQPQHF.

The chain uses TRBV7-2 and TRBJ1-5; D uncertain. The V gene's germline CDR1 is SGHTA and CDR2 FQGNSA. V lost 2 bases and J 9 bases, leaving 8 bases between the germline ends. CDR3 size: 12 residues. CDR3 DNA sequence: TGTGCCAGCAGCTTAATTAGAGGGCCCCAGCATTTT. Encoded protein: CASSLIRGPQHF.